This T cell receptor beta chain was observed in a study of blood T cell repertoires in COVID-19. Study as a whole: Acute and convalescent COVID-19 specimens originated in the United States, Italy and Spain. T cells, B-cell-depleted T cells, or PBMCs provided the cDNA or gDNA that served as material.

CDR3 length: 16 residues. Deletions cut 2 bases from V and 0 bases from J, with 13 bases between. Per germline, CDR1 MDHEN and CDR2 SYDVKM. Study processing details: Quantification of nucleated cells was approximated via reference gene primer amplification. Here immunoSEQ multiplex PCR was the method, and the copy in TCRdb shows in-frame clones only, minus some. V, J and clone size are those of that table, while D and trimming were read from the DNA. This sample carries 210,000 or so clones, more than 60% of them seen once, and the ten largest clones take 13%. The chain couples TRBV28 to TRBJ2-5; D is possibly TRBD1 (5 bases). The TCR was taken from a man aged 50 to 59 who had recovered from COVID-19. Sequenced input: peripheral blood. DNA for the CDR3: TGTGCCAGCAGTTTAGATGTAGGGGCGAACCAAGAGACCCAGTACTTC. This translates into CASSLDVGANQETQYF.